One and the same sample provided the 8 T cell receptor beta chains below, sequenced in a study of cytomegalovirus exposure and HLA in healthy donors. In the PCR, 60 Vbeta and 13 Jbeta primers were used. Repertoires were generated with immunoSEQ multiplex PCR, while TCRdb's copy carries only in-frame clones and drops some. The repertoire holds about 85,000 clones, with roughly 80% as singletons. The sequencing sample was made of PBMCs. The origin of the receptors is a man aged 45-65 years in good health and CMV-seropositive.

The rearrangement uses TRBV4-1 and TRBJ1-2; D is possibly TRBD1 (6 bases). There are 14 residues in the CDR3. Germline CDR1 is MGHRA and CDR2 is YSYEKL. Trimming cost V 5 bases and J 4 bases, with 14 bases left between them. DNA for the CDR3: TGCGCCAGCAGCGCAGGGGTTGAAGGCTATGGCTACACCTTC. Amino acids: CASSAGVEGYGYTF.

The chain has TRBV27 and TRBJ2-7, with 9 bases identical to TRBD1. Losses at the gene ends were 6 bases for V and 4 bases for J; bases not matched to a gene: 4. The CDR3 totals 13 residues. Germline V gene data show CDR1 as MNHEY and CDR2 as SMNVEV (reference sequence). This CDR3 reads CASRGTGKYEQYF. Here the CDR3 DNA reads TGTGCCAGCAGAGGGACAGGGAAATACGAGCAGTACTTC.

Points on this clone: One end of the junction fails to match germline, which may point to a read error. This chain uses TRBV5-1 with TRBJ2-7; 12 nucleotides agree with TRBD1. This CDR3 spans 13 amino acids. Germline V gene sequence: CDR1 SGHRS, CDR2 YFSETQ. The CDR3 loop is CASSPRDRGRQDF. The DNA of the CDR3 is TGCGCCAGCAGCCCCCGGGACAGGGGGCGCCAAGACTTC.

The chain employs TRBV4-3 and TRBJ2-2; D might be TRBD1 (5 bases). V gave up 4 bases and J gave up 5 bases, with 17 bases separating them. The CDR3 extends over 16 amino acids. The germline V gene has CDR1 LGHNA and CDR2 YSLEER. This CDR3 reads CASSPLTVPRTGELFF. The CDR3 nucleotides read TGCGCCAGCAGCCCGCTGACAGTTCCGAGAACCGGGGAGCTGTTTTTT.

CDR3 residues: CASSPLLRGYEQFF. The CDR3 DNA follows: TGTGCCAGCAGCCCCCTTTTAAGAGGCTATGAGCAGTTCTTC. The chain couples TRBV21-1 to TRBJ2-1; the D call in the table, TRBD2, was not verified against the DNA. TRBV21-1 is termed a pseudogene. CDR3 length: 14 amino acids.

The rearrangement links TRBV7-3 to TRBJ1-1; D unclear. The CDR3 contains 18 residues. Trimming shortened V by 5 bases and J by 1 base, and 23 bases separated the two germline ends. Looked up from germline, CDR1 is SGHTA and CDR2 is FQGTGA. CDR3 protein: CASSPGFRGVGGNTEAFF. The CDR3 bases are TGTGCCAGCAGCCCCGGGTTTCGGGGAGTAGGAGGGAACACTGAAGCTTTCTTT.

The chain is built from TRBV10-2 and TRBJ2-1; a possible D gene is TRBD2 (6 bases). With 5 bases removed from V and 2 bases from J, the gap between germline ends came to 13 bases. CDR1 is WSHSY, CDR2 SAAADI, per germline. There are 15 residues in the CDR3. The CDR3 nucleotides read TGCGCCAGCAGTAAAGCGGGCAGCACCTACAATGAGCAGTTCTTC. Protein: CASSKAGSTYNEQFF.

The chain employs TRBV30 and TRBJ1-1; D gene unclear. CDR1 is GTSNPN and CDR2 is SVGIG in the germline V gene (reference sequence). The CDR3 spans 14 residues. V lost 4 bases to trimming and J lost 2 bases, with 14 bases between them. The CDR3 is CAWTPRADNTEAFF. The CDR3 bases are TGTGCCTGGACTCCCAGAGCGGATAACACTGAAGCTTTCTTT.